Each of the 14 T cell receptor beta chains below was sequenced from the same sample in a study of T cells after yellow fever vaccination. TCRdb reprocessed the 5' RACE reads with MiXCR, giving one entry per CDR3 protein. The sample includes 180,000 or so distinct CDR3 sequences, approximately 10% of them seen just once. Material: CD8+ T cells sorted from PBMCs, obtained 15 days after the yellow fever booster vaccination. These receptor sequences come from a man aged 18 to 30 who received the YFV17D yellow fever vaccine.

V gene TRBV24-1 combines with J gene TRBJ1-5; TRBD1 might be the D (5 bases). From germline, CDR1 is KGHDR and CDR2 SFDVKD. Trimming stripped 7 bases from V and 1 base from J, with 7 bases between. This CDR3 contains 13 residues. CDR3 residues: CATRAGSNQPQHF. Here the CDR3 DNA reads TGTGCCACCAGGGCAGGGAGCAATCAGCCCCAGCATTTT.

This clonotype came up many times. The chain combines TRBV12-3 or TRBV12-4 with TRBJ2-5, with TRBD2 identical over 12 bases. The CDR3 has 15 residues. V trimming: 5 bases; J trimming: 4 bases; junction bases outside the gene matches: 5. CDR3 amino acids: CASSRLAGAGETQYF. The CDR3 nucleotides read TGTGCCAGCAGTCGACTAGCGGGGGCCGGAGAGACCCAGTACTTC.

V is TRBV4-3 and J is TRBJ2-3; 10 nucleotides agree with TRBD2. Trimming cost V 2 bases and J 0 bases; bases outside gene matches: 2. CDR3 size: 16 residues. Germline V gives CDR1 LGHNA, CDR2 YSLEER. The CDR3 here is CASSQLAGVSTDTQYF. The CDR3 nucleotides are TGCGCCAGCAGCCAACTAGCGGGGGTCAGCACAGATACGCAGTATTTT.

This clonotype was counted ten times or more. This chain joins TRBV13 and TRBJ2-5, with D possibly being TRBD2 (6 bases). Trimming pared 1 base from V and 7 bases from J, leaving 10 bases between. Germline CDR1 and CDR2: PRHDT and FYEKMQ (reference sequence). The CDR3 consists of 13 residues. The CDR3 sequence is CASSLEAEGTQYF. The CDR3 coding sequence is TGTGCCAGCAGCTTAGAGGCGGAGGGGACCCAGTACTTC.

The chain carries TRBV4-1 and TRBJ2-3, with 11 bases identical to TRBD1. This CDR3 contains 16 residues. Trimming at V came to 2 bases and at J to 5 bases, leaving 6 bases not matched to a gene. The V gene's germline CDR1 is MGHRA and CDR2 YSYEKL. The CDR3 protein is CASSQYGTGGEDTQYF. CDR3 nucleotides: TGCGCCAGCAGCCAATACGGGACAGGGGGGGAAGATACGCAGTATTTT.

This clonotype was seen ten or more times. The V gene is TRBV11-2, the J gene TRBJ1-6; TRBD1 might be the D (5 bases). The V gene lost 1 base and the J gene lost 7 bases, with 8 bases spanning the gap. The CDR3 has 14 amino acids. Germline-derived CDR1 and CDR2 are SGHAT and FQNNGV. The CDR3: CASSLGTPNSPLHF. CDR3 DNA sequence: TGTGCCAGCAGCTTAGGGACACCAAATTCACCCCTCCACTTT. Supplemented by reference TRBV11-2 and TRBJ1-6, the full variable domain reads EAGVAQSPRYKIIEKRQSVAFWCNPISGHATLYWYQQILGQGPKLLIQFQNNGVVDDSQLPKDRFSAERLKGVDSTLKIQPAKLEDSAVYLCASSLGTPNSPLHFGNGTRLTVT.

This clonotype was observed many times. V and J are TRBV4-2 and TRBJ2-6; D not certain. There are 16 residues in the CDR3. Germline lookup yields CDR1 LGHNA and CDR2 YNFKEQ. Between the trimmed V and J ends, which lost 0 bases and 4 bases, there was a span of 10 bases. CDR3 coding DNA: TGTGCCAGCAGCCAAGATGAATCCGGAGGGGCCAACGTCCTGACTTTC. Protein product: CASSQDESGGANVLTF.

This clonotype has more than one count but fewer than ten. The chain couples TRBV20-1 to TRBJ1-5, with D possibly TRBD1 on 6 matching bases. The germline CDR1 and CDR2 sequences are DFQATT and SNEGSKA (reference sequence). V lost 6 bases and J lost 4, with 19 bases in between. The CDR3 has 15 amino acids. In DNA form, the CDR3 reads TGCAGTGCCCGCTCCTACAAGGGGGGAAATCAGCCCCAGCATTTT. It translates to CSARSYKGGNQPQHF.

This chain connects TRBV6-6 to TRBJ2-7; D is undetermined. This CDR3 region has 13 residues. The V and J ends lost 5 bases and 6 bases respectively, with 14 bases between them. Germline CDR1 reads MNHNY; CDR2 reads SVGAGI (reference sequence). CDR3 nucleotide sequence: TGTGCCAGCAGTGGCCCAACGGGTGGCGAGCAGTACGTC. Protein: CASSGPTGGEQYV.

V is TRBV7-8 and J is TRBJ1-6, with D uncertain. The CDR3 is 18 residues long. Trimming took 5 bases from V and 1 from J, leaving 18 bases between them. Germline V lookup: CDR1 SGHVS, CDR2 FQNEAQ. CDR3 bases: TGTGCCAGCAGCGCCACGAGGGAGGGAGCATCCTATAATTCACCCCTCCACTTT. Translated, it gives CASSATREGASYNSPLHF.

The rearrangement links TRBV6-6 to TRBJ2-1; D call uncertain. V lost 5 bases to trimming and J lost 0 bases, with 14 bases between them. Looked up from germline, CDR1 is MNHNY and CDR2 is SVGAGI (reference sequence). CDR3 size: 16 residues. This CDR3 is CASSGAHLSSYNEQFF. CDR3 nucleotides: TGTGCCAGCAGTGGAGCCCACCTGAGCTCCTACAATGAGCAGTTCTTC.

The chain links TRBV12-3 or TRBV12-4 to TRBJ1-2, with D maybe TRBD1 (5 bases). This CDR3 comprises 17 residues. V shed 3 bases and J shed 2 bases, with 19 bases lying between them. The CDR3 sequence is CASSLSVGGFGNYGYTF. DNA of the CDR3: TGTGCCAGCAGTTTGTCTGTGGGGGGATTCGGAAACTATGGCTACACCTTC.

This clonotype was counted at least ten times. This chain uses TRBV4-1 with TRBJ1-1, with D uncertain. V was shortened by 4 bases and J by 4 bases, with 16 bases between the two germline ends. Germline CDR1 and CDR2: MGHRA and YSYEKL. The CDR3 covers 15 residues. CDR3 sequence reads: CASSLTGSSTTEAFF. For the CDR3, the DNA is TGCGCCAGCAGCCTGACCGGGAGTTCCACCACTGAAGCTTTCTTT.

This chain links TRBV27 with TRBJ1-1, with D perhaps TRBD1 (5 bases). Germline values: CDR1 MNHEY, CDR2 SMNVEV (reference sequence). The CDR3 consists of 14 residues. Trimming took 5 bases from V and 5 from J, leaving 15 bases between them. CDR3 sequence (DNA): TGTGCCAGCAGTACCTCCGGGGGAGGGACTGAAGCTTTCTTT. It is translated as CASSTSGGGTEAFF.